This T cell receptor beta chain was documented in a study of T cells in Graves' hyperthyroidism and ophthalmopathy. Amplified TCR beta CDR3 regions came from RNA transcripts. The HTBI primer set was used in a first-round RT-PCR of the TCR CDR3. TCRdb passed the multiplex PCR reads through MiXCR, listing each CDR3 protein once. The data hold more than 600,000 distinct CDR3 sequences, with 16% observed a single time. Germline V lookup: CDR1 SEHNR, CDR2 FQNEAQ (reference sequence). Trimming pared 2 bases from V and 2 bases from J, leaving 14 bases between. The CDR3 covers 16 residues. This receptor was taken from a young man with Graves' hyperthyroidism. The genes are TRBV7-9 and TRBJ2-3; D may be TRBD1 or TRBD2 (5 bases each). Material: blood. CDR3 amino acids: CASSLISGRTTDTQYF. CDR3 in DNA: TGTGCCAGCAGCTTAATCTCGGGACGGACCACAGATACGCAGTATTTT.